This TCR beta chain was found in a study of blood T cell repertoires in COVID-19. The wider study: Nucleic acid was either cDNA or gDNA, and it came from T cells, B-cell-depleted T cells, or PBMCs.

In the original workflow: Estimation of nucleated cell counts was performed using reference gene primer amplification. Sequencing was performed with immunoSEQ multiplex PCR; in TCRdb, only in-frame clones are kept and a portion is missing. For V, J and clone size, that table is used; D and trimming come from the DNA. The top ten clones hold about an eighth of a sample with fewer than 35,000 clones, roughly 88% of them seen once. This CDR3 region has 13 residues. V lost 0 bases and J lost 2, with 4 bases in between. The germline V gene encodes CDR1 SGHDN and CDR2 FVKESK. This clone has just a few counts.

The rearrangement joins TRBV14 to TRBJ1-1; no reliable D call. Sequencing was done on a sample of peripheral blood. The TCR comes from a human donor in a cohort sampled during active COVID-19. Here the CDR3 reads CASSQDRNTEAFF. CDR3 nucleotide sequence: TGTGCCAGCAGCCAAGACCGTAACACTGAAGCTTTCTTT.